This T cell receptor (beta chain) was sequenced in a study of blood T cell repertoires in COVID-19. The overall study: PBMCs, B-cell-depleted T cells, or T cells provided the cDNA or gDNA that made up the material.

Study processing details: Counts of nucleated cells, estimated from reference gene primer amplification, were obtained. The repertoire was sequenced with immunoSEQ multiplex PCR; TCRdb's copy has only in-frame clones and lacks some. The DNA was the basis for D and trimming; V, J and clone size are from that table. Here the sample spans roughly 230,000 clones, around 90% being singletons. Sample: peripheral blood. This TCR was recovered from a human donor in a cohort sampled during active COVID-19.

This chain's CDR3 is CASSPIWDKDPTEAFF. In DNA, the CDR3 is TGTGCCAGCAGCCCGATTTGGGACAAAGACCCCACTGAAGCTTTCTTT. The chain carries TRBV3-1 (or the pseudogene TRBV3-2) and TRBJ1-1; the D gene is possibly TRBD1 (6 bases). The CDR3 is 16 amino acids. The ends were cut back, 4 bases at V and 4 bases at J, with 19 bases in the middle. In germline, CDR1 is LGHDT, CDR2 YNNKEL (reference sequence).